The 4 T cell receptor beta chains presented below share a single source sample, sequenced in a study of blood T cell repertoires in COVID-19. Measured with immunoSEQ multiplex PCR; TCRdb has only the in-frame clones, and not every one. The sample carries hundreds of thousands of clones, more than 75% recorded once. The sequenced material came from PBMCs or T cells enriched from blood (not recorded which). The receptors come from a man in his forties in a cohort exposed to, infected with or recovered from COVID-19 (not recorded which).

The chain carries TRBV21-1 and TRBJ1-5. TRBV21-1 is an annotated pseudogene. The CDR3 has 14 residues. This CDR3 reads CASSKVGEDQPQHF. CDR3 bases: TGTGCCAGCAGCAAAGTTGGGGAGGATCAGCCCCAGCATTTT.

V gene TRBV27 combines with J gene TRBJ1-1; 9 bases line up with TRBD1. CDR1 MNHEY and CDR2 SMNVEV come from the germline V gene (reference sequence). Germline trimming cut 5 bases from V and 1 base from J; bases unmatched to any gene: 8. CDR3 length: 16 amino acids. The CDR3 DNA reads TGTGCCAGCAGTCCGGGGACAGGGACAGGGAACACTGAAGCTTTCTTT. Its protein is CASSPGTGTGNTEAFF.

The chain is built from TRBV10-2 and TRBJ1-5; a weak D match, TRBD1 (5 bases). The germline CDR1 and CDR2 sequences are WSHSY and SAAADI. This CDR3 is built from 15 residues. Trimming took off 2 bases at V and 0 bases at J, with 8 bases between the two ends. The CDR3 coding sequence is TGCGCCAGCAGTGAGGGGGCCCCTAGCAATCAGCCCCAGCATTTT. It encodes CASSEGAPSNQPQHF.

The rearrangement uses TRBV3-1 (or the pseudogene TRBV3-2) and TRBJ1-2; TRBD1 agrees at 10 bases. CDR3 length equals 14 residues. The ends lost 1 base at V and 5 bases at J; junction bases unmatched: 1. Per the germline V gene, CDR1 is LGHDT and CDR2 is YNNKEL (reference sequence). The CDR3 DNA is TGTGCCAGCAGCCAAGTGGGACAGGGGTATGGCTACACCTTC. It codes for CASSQVGQGYGYTF.